Below, 10 T cell receptor beta chains from the same sample are listed, as sequenced in a study of shared T cell receptors in the human thymus (dated by TCRdb to about 2021). Libraries were constructed by the immunoSEQ multiplex PCR assay. TCRdb limited this immuneACCESS table to in-frame rearrangements with V and J called. A share of clones is missing; checked studies link under half to unresolved V genes, and the rest is unexplained. The sample table holds 540,000 or so clones, of which about 80% were seen once. The ten largest clonotypes hold around 0.012% of the sample. These data were also reused for a study on human thymus T cells.

Sample: thymocytes. These receptors originate from a boy under two years old with a congenital heart defect. Donor details come from another sample of the same person, matched by shared clones.

The V and J genes are TRBV6-4 and TRBJ2-7, with unresolved D. Trimming stripped 4 bases from V and 6 bases from J, with 4 bases between. The CDR3 sequence is 10 residues long. The germline V gene encodes CDR1 MRHNA and CDR2 SNTAGT. CDR3 sequence (DNA): TGTGCCAGCAGTGTGGCCGAGCAGTACTTC. It yields the protein CASSVAEQYF.

The chain combines TRBV23-1 with TRBJ2-7; tentative D call: TRBD2 (6 bases). TRBV23-1 is placed among ORFs of uncertain function. This CDR3 region has 12 residues. Trimming removed 9 bases at V and 4 bases at J, with 13 bases between. Here the CDR3 DNA reads TGCGCCAGGGGGACTTTCGGATACGAGCAGTACTTC. Amino acid sequence: CARGTFGYEQYF.

The chain carries TRBV7-9 and TRBJ2-7, with 8 bases that match TRBD1. The CDR3 covers 15 residues. Germline V gene sequence: CDR1 SEHNR, CDR2 FQNEAQ (reference sequence). V was pared by 1 base and J by 5 bases, with 7 bases of the junction left unmatched. The CDR3: CASSLEDRGRNEQYF. The CDR3 DNA follows: TGTGCCAGCAGCTTAGAAGACAGGGGAAGGAACGAGCAGTACTTC.

This rearrangement joins TRBV5-4 to TRBJ2-7; TRBD1 matches 9 bases. V was clipped by 4 bases and J by 0 bases; unmatched bases: 5. The CDR3 is 15 amino acids. CDR1 is SGHNT, CDR2 YYREEE, per germline (reference sequence). The CDR3 sequence is CASSTGTGTSYEQYF. DNA for the CDR3: TGTGCCAGCAGCACCGGGACAGGGACCTCCTACGAGCAGTACTTC.

The rearrangement uses TRBV28 and TRBJ2-1; possibly TRBD2 for D (6 bases). Germline CDR1 reads MDHEN; CDR2 reads SYDVKM. CDR3 length: 15 residues. V was trimmed by 7 bases and J by 5 bases, leaving 18 bases between them. CDR3 bases: TGTGCCAGCACCTGGGACTCTAATGGTCACAATGAGCAGTTCTTC. Translated: CASTWDSNGHNEQFF.

The chain links TRBV13 to TRBJ2-1, with a possible D match to TRBD1 (6 bases). This CDR3 spans 19 amino acids. Between the trimmed V and J ends, which lost 5 bases and 1 base, there was a span of 24 bases. The germline gives CDR1 PRHDT, CDR2 FYEKMQ (reference sequence). DNA for the CDR3: TGTGCCAGCAGCACGACAGATGCCGGGACAACTAGATCCTACAATGAGCAGTTCTTC. Translated: CASSTTDAGTTRSYNEQFF.

V usage is TRBV18 and J usage is TRBJ1-3; D is undetermined. Germline-derived CDR1 and CDR2 are KGHSH and LQKENI. With 3 bases removed from V and 5 bases from J, the gap between germline ends came to 11 bases. The CDR3 has 14 residues. CDR3 sequence: CASSPGEPRNTIYF. Written as DNA, the CDR3 is TGTGCCAGCTCACCCGGGGAACCCAGAAACACCATATATTTT.

This chain's CDR3 is CAISPGQHYNQPQHF. The CDR3 DNA follows: TGTGCCATCAGCCCAGGACAGCATTACAATCAGCCCCAGCATTTT. V is TRBV10-3 and J is TRBJ1-5, with D perhaps TRBD1 (6 bases). V lost 6 bases to trimming and J lost 3 bases, with 15 bases between them. Germline V gene sequence: CDR1 ENHRY, CDR2 SYGVKD. The CDR3 consists of 15 residues.

V gene TRBV27 combines with J gene TRBJ2-1; no firm D call. The length of the CDR3 is 15 residues. V gave up 7 bases and J gave up 8 bases, with 21 bases separating them. Looked up from germline, CDR1 is MNHEY and CDR2 is SMNVEV (reference sequence). The CDR3 DNA follows: TGTGCCAGCACCCTTAGGAAAAGGCTGGGCCATGAGCAGTTCTTC. It specifies CASTLRKRLGHEQFF.

The chain joins TRBV18 to TRBJ2-7, with 8 nucleotides matching TRBD1. Unmatched junction bases numbered 5, after V lost 3 bases and J lost 1 base. The germline gives CDR1 KGHSH, CDR2 LQKENI. This CDR3 region has 15 residues. The CDR3 is CASSPSGTGSYEQYF. The DNA of the CDR3 is TGTGCCAGCTCACCTTCCGGGACAGGTTCCTACGAGCAGTACTTC.